This T cell receptor beta chain was retrieved from a study of T cell changes during pregnancy in multiple sclerosis. This clone was picked up one time. Only in-frame clones appear in the TCRdb table, and some are missing; sequencing was by immunoSEQ multiplex PCR. The sample includes 50,000 to 70,000 clones, 93% of them seen just once. The CDR3 spans 13 residues. The V end was cut by 3 bases, the J end by 4 bases, with 10 bases between. Germline V CDR1 and CDR2: SQVTM, ANQGSEA. The sequenced sample was peripheral blood, obtained after pregnancy. The sequence derives from a female donor with multiple sclerosis, enrolled in a pregnancy study. V is TRBV29-1 and J is TRBJ2-1; D is ambiguous. The CDR3 loop reads CSVEPTQYNEQFF. In nucleotides, the CDR3 is TGCAGCGTTGAGCCGACACAATACAATGAGCAGTTCTTC.